The subject of this entry is one T cell receptor beta chain. These data belong to a study of blood T cell repertoires in COVID-19. On the study more broadly: The cDNA or gDNA used as material had been derived from T cells, B-cell-depleted T cells, or PBMCs.

The table came from immunoSEQ multiplex PCR; TCRdb's copy has only in-frame clones and leaves some out. The sample has about 170,000 clones; 82% are singletons. There are 11 residues in the CDR3. Germline V lookup: CDR1 GTSNPN, CDR2 SVGIG (reference sequence). V gene TRBV30 combines with J gene TRBJ2-1, with D possibly matching TRBD1 (6 bases). The sequence was obtained from a woman aged 40 to 49 with COVID-19, enrolled during active disease. The sequenced material came from peripheral blood. The CDR3 DNA reads as TGTGCGAACAAAAGGGGGACAGAGCAGTTCTTC. Translation gives CANKRGTEQFF.